This TCR beta chain was sequenced during a study of blood T cell repertoires in COVID-19. At the level of the study: Material from acute and convalescent COVID-19 was sourced from the United States, Italy and Spain. In each case, the material was cDNA or gDNA derived from T cells, B-cell-depleted T cells, or PBMCs.

Per the authors' pipeline: The assay estimated nucleated cells by amplifying reference gene primers. Some clones are missing from TCRdb's copy, which holds only in-frame ones; the method was immunoSEQ multiplex PCR. V, J and clone size were drawn from that table, and D and trimming were deduced from the DNA. The data show tens of thousands of clones, with roughly 90% seen just once and 7.3% held by the top ten. Sequences were obtained from peripheral blood. The sequence was collected from a man between 40 and 49 years old with COVID-19, enrolled during active disease.

CDR3 sequence: CSVVQGHRNTDTQYF. CDR3 coding DNA: TGCAGCGTGGTACAGGGACATCGGAACACAGATACGCAGTATTTT. V usage is TRBV29-1 and J usage is TRBJ2-3, with D maybe TRBD1 (6 bases). The CDR3 covers 15 residues. The V and J ends lost 6 bases and 2 bases respectively, with 18 bases between them. The germline V gene has CDR1 SQVTM and CDR2 ANQGSEA.